The entry below gives a single T cell receptor beta chain sequence along with its context. Its antigen is unknown. This sample was included in a study of CD8 T cells in ankylosing spondylitis. Whole-study findings and limits: Earlier literature documents some of the motif variants in reactive arthritis synovial fluid and blood. Disease-associated clones were reportedly significantly overrepresented in matched ankylosing spondylitis synovial fluid.

Making use of molecular barcodes, quantitative 5'-RACE generated TCR beta libraries. TCRdb passed the 5' RACE reads through MiXCR, listing each CDR3 protein once. There are about 240,000 distinct CDR3 sequences in the sample; around 25% occur only once, and roughly 0.6% lies in the top ten. This CDR3 has 17 amino acids. The germline CDR1 and CDR2 sequences are DFQATT and SNEGSKA (reference sequence). V lost 6 bases, J lost 0 bases, and 13 bases stayed unmatched. The source of this sequence is a male donor with ankylosing spondylitis or in good health (not recorded which). Material for sequencing was blood, either unsorted or a sorted T cell fraction (not recorded which). The chain couples TRBV20-1 to TRBJ2-4; 8 nucleotides agree with TRBD2. CDR3 in amino acids: CSALSAGAPRAKNIQYF. For the CDR3, the DNA is TGCAGTGCCCTCTCAGCGGGGGCCCCTAGAGCCAAAAACATTCAGTACTTC.